This T cell receptor beta chain appears in the sequencing data of a study of a mutant IDH1 vaccine in newly diagnosed glioma. Study at large: Each patient was administered eight vaccinations, scheduled in weeks 1, 3, 5, 7, 11, 15, 19 and 23.

Time point meaning: week 23, last vaccination. One vaccine dose held 300 ug of mutant IDH1 20-mer peptide and came with topical imiquimod. This clone was counted a single time. What it recognizes is unknown. CDR1 SNHLY and CDR2 FYNNEI come from the germline V gene. V dropped 3 bases and J dropped 5; count of bases not matched to a gene: 5. The CDR3 has 15 amino acids. Only in-frame clones appear in the TCRdb table, and some are missing; sequencing was by immunoSEQ multiplex PCR. The sample lists around 30,000 clones; 88% were seen once. The TCR sequence derives from a man aged 35-49 years with glioma. The specimen was PBMCs, collected from a glioma patient whose treatment included an IDH1 peptide vaccine. The chain employs TRBV2 and TRBJ1-5, with 9 bases lining up with TRBD1. In DNA form, the CDR3 reads TGTGCCAGCAGTGAGACACAGGGGGCCGATCAGCCCCAGCATTTT. Translating it yields CASSETQGADQPQHF.